These 15 T cell receptor beta chains were all obtained from the same sample, sequenced in a study of blood T cell repertoires in COVID-19. The method was immunoSEQ multiplex PCR; TCRdb's version includes in-frame clones alone and lacks a portion of them. The sample shows fewer than 200,000 clones, around 72% of them seen only once. Sequenced material: peripheral blood. These receptors originate from an elderly woman with acute or convalescent COVID-19.

This clone was detected only a few times. In DNA, the CDR3 is TGCGCCAGCAGCTTGTACGGACTAGCGGATTTGTACCAAGAGACCCAGTACTTC. Its translation: CASSLYGLADLYQETQYF. This chain connects TRBV5-1 to TRBJ2-5, with TRBD2 matching over 10 bases. Trimming at V came to 1 base and at J to 0 bases, leaving 9 bases not matched to a gene. The CDR3 has 18 residues. Looked up from germline, CDR1 is SGHRS and CDR2 is YFSETQ.

V and J are TRBV5-4 and TRBJ1-4; no firm D call. The CDR3 consists of 15 residues. Trimming shortened V by 0 bases and J by 8 bases, and 14 bases separated the two germline ends. CDR1 and CDR2 (germline): SGHNT, YYREEE (reference sequence). The CDR3 DNA sequence: TGTGCCAGCAGCTTGGGCGGTAGCTCGGGGGAAAAACTGTTTTTT. As protein: CASSLGGSSGEKLFF.

The chain has TRBV11-2 and TRBJ2-3; D might be TRBD2 (5 bases). The ends were cut back, 4 bases at V and 0 bases at J, with 14 bases in the middle. There are 16 residues in the CDR3. The germline V gene encodes CDR1 SGHAT and CDR2 FQNNGV. The CDR3, as DNA: TGTGCCAGCAGCTCATCTCAAGCGGACAGCACAGATACGCAGTATTTT. Its translation: CASSSSQADSTDTQYF.

The CDR3, as DNA: TGTGCCAGCAGCTTACCTGACAGGACCTACGAGCAGTACTTC. It translates to CASSLPDRTYEQYF. The J gene is TRBJ2-7, the V gene TRBV7-8, with D perhaps TRBD1 (6 bases). Trimming removed 2 bases at V and 2 bases at J, with 10 bases between. This CDR3 is built from 14 residues. Looked up from germline, CDR1 is SGHVS and CDR2 is FQNEAQ.

The rearrangement joins TRBV19 to TRBJ2-5; 7 positions match TRBD1. V dropped 3 bases and J dropped 5; count of bases not matched to a gene: 9. The length of the CDR3 is 15 residues. In germline, CDR1 is LNHDA, CDR2 SQIVND (reference sequence). The CDR3 nucleotides are TGTGCCAGTAGTATTGGGACAGTCGAGGGGGAGACCCAGTACTTC. Its translation: CASSIGTVEGETQYF.

The rearrangement uses TRBV7-9 and TRBJ1-2; 7 bases align to TRBD1. The J segment lost 4 bases and the V segment lost 5 bases, leaving 7 bases of the junction unmatched. This CDR3 is built from 14 residues. Germline V gene sequence: CDR1 SEHNR, CDR2 FQNEAQ (reference sequence). The CDR3 bases are TGTGCCAGCAGCGGTGACAGGGATCGCTATGGCTACACCTTC. Translation gives CASSGDRDRYGYTF.

This sequence joins TRBV29-1 and TRBJ2-5, with 9 bases identical to TRBD1. The CDR3 sequence is 13 residues long. Germline V gene lookup returns CDR1 SQVTM and CDR2 ANQGSEA. Trimming at V came to 7 bases and at J to 1 base, leaving 4 bases not matched to a gene. The CDR3 here is CSAVQGAQETQYF. The CDR3 DNA reads as TGCAGCGCAGTACAGGGGGCCCAAGAGACCCAGTACTTC. Combining the CDR3 with reference TRBV29-1 and TRBJ2-5 gives the whole variable domain SAVISQKPSRDICQRGTSLTIQCQVDSQVTMMFWYRQQPGQSLTLIATANQGSEATYESGFVIDKFPISRPNLTFSTLTVSNMSPEDSSIYLCSAVQGAQETQYFGPGTRLLVL.

A single count supports this clone. The V call is TRBV5-1, the J call TRBJ1-4; 7 bases agree with TRBD1. The CDR3 is 17 amino acids. After removal of 0 bases from V and 6 bases from J, the junction contained 11 bases not matched to a gene. In germline, CDR1 is SGHRS, CDR2 YFSETQ. The CDR3 reads CASSLGPGGGGDEKLFF. DNA for the CDR3: TGCGCCAGCAGCTTGGGACCGGGCGGAGGGGGCGATGAAAAACTGTTTTTT.

J is TRBJ2-5 and V is TRBV9; 11 nucleotides align to TRBD2. Germline-derived CDR1 and CDR2 are SGDLS and YYNGEE. This CDR3 contains 15 residues. J gave up 5 bases and V 0 bases, and 3 bases lay outside the gene matches. The CDR3 coding sequence is TGTGCCAGCAGCGTAGCTGTAGCGGGAGGGGAGACCCAGTACTTC. This codes for CASSVAVAGGETQYF. Using reference TRBV9 and TRBJ2-5 for the parts outside the CDR3, the full variable domain is DSGVTQTPKHLITATGQRVTLRCSPRSGDLSVYWYQQSLDQGLQFLIQYYNGEERAKGNILERFSAQQFPDLHSELNLSSLELGDSALYFCASSVAVAGGETQYFGPGTRLLVL.

This clone was counted only a few times. The sample has other DNA sequences that encode this CDR3 too. The J gene is TRBJ2-7, the V gene TRBV13; 11 bases fit TRBD2. From germline, CDR1 is PRHDT and CDR2 FYEKMQ (reference sequence). Trimming cost V 3 bases and J 2 bases; bases outside gene matches: 3. The CDR3 consists of 15 residues. The CDR3 protein is CASSFLAGGPYEQYF. CDR3 sequence (DNA): TGTGCCAGCAGCTTCCTAGCGGGAGGACCCTACGAGCAGTACTTC. The full variable domain, with the rest looked up from reference TRBV13 and TRBJ2-7, is AAGVIQSPRHLIKEKRETATLKCYPIPRHDTVYWYQQGPGQDPQFLISFYEKMQSDKGSIPDRFSAQQFSDYHSELNMSSLELGDSALYFCASSFLAGGPYEQYFGPGTRLTVT.

This clone was seen more than once but under ten times. The chain combines TRBV5-4 with TRBJ1-1, with unresolved D. The V gene lost 4 bases and the J gene lost 1 base, with 17 bases spanning the gap. Germline CDR1 is SGHNT and CDR2 is YYREEE (reference sequence). The CDR3 totals 16 residues. Here the CDR3 DNA reads TGTGCCAGCAGCCCCGGGTCGGGTAGTTGGAACACTGAAGCTTTCTTT. Residues: CASSPGSGSWNTEAFF. The whole variable domain, remainder taken from reference TRBV5-4 and TRBJ1-1, is ETGVTQSPTHLIKTRGQQVTLRCSSQSGHNTVSWYQQALGQGPQFIFQYYREEENGRGNFPPRFSGLQFPNYSSELNVNALELDDSALYLCASSPGSGSWNTEAFFGQGTRLTVV.

The V and J genes are TRBV18 and TRBJ2-3, with a weak D call TRBD1 (5 bases). This CDR3 region has 12 residues. Germline V lookup: CDR1 KGHSH, CDR2 LQKENI. The V gene lost 2 bases and the J gene lost 5 bases, with 5 bases spanning the gap. CDR3 DNA: TGTGCCAGCTCACCAGACAGAGATACGCAGTATTTT. This codes for CASSPDRDTQYF.

This clone was detected a few times. The rearrangement links TRBV19 to TRBJ2-7, with D possibly TRBD2 on 5 matching bases. Trimming cost V 4 bases and J 6 bases, with 16 bases left between them. Germline CDR1 reads LNHDA; CDR2 reads SQIVND (reference sequence). CDR3 size: 14 residues. The CDR3 loop reads CASSSLAVYSEQYF. The CDR3 DNA reads TGTGCCAGTAGTAGTCTAGCCGTCTACTCCGAGCAGTACTTC.

The V call is TRBV4-1, the J call TRBJ2-5; 8 nucleotides match TRBD1. The CDR3 is 16 residues long. Per the germline V gene, CDR1 is MGHRA and CDR2 is YSYEKL. The V segment lost 3 bases and the J segment 4 bases; nucleotides outside the gene matches: 10. The CDR3 spells CASSQFAGQEGETQYF. The DNA of the CDR3 is TGCGCCAGCAGCCAGTTCGCGGGACAGGAGGGAGAGACCCAGTACTTC.

This clone was counted only a few times. The chain couples TRBV19 to TRBJ2-4; D is ambiguous. The germline V and J ends were trimmed by 7 bases and 1 base, with 14 bases remaining between them. The CDR3 is 15 amino acids. The germline V gene encodes CDR1 LNHDA and CDR2 SQIVND (reference sequence). The CDR3 loop is CASTLGSAAKNIQYF. The CDR3 nucleotides read TGTGCCAGTACTCTCGGGTCGGCGGCCAAAAACATTCAGTACTTC.